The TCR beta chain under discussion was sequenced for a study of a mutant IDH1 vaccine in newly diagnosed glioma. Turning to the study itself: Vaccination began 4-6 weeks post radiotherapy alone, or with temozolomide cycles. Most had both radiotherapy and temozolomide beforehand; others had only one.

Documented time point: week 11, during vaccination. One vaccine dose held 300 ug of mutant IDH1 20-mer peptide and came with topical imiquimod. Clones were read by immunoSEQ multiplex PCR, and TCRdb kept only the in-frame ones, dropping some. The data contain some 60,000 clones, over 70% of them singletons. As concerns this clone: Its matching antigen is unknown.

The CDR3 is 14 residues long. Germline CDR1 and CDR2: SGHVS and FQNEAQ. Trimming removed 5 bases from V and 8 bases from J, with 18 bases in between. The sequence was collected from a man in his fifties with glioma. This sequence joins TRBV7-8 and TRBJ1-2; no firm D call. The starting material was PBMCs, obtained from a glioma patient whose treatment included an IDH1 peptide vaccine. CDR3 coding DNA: TGTGCCAGCAGCCCTGAACGAGGTTCGTCAGGCTACACCTTC. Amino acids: CASSPERGSSGYTF.